One and the same sample provided the 19 T cell receptor beta chains below, sequenced in a study of metastatic and nonmetastatic thyroid tumors. Patients were all untreated before their thyroid surgery. TCRdb re-clonotyped the PCR reads through MiXCR. The table shows around 20,000 clones, with about 15% occurring only once. Sequenced: blood. The source is a male donor with papillary thyroid cancer or a benign thyroid nodule (not recorded which). Some clones in this sample may be carry-over from other donors' samples.

In its sample, this clone is medium-sized. The chain couples TRBV4-3 to TRBJ2-7, with D unclear. In germline, CDR1 is LGHNA, CDR2 YSLEER. V was cut by 4 bases and J by 1 base, with 11 bases left in between. The CDR3 length is 14 residues. The CDR3 coding sequence is TGCGCCAGCAGCCTACTGGACCAATCCTACGAGCAGTACTTC. Translating it yields CASSLLDQSYEQYF.

This clone was seen repeatedly, ten times or more. This rearrangement joins TRBV2 to TRBJ2-2, with TRBD2 identical over 13 bases. V shed 6 bases and J 1 base; nucleotides not matched to a gene: 5. The V gene's germline CDR1 is SNHLY and CDR2 FYNNEI. The CDR3 has 17 residues. The CDR3 protein is CASSIGTSGMNTGELFF. CDR3 nucleotide sequence: TGTGCCAGCAGCATCGGGACTAGCGGGATGAACACCGGGGAGCTGTTTTTT.

The sample holds many counts of this clone. The rearrangement uses TRBV9 and TRBJ2-4, with 7 positions matching TRBD2. Germline values: CDR1 SGDLS, CDR2 YYNGEE. This CDR3 spans 15 amino acids. The trim removed 2 bases at V and 4 bases at J, leaving 6 bases unmatched. The CDR3 DNA reads TGTGCCAGCAGCGTGGGCGGGAGTCCTAAAAACATTCAGTACTTC. Translation: CASSVGGSPKNIQYF.

This clone was seen many times. This chain connects TRBV7-9 to TRBJ1-3; 8 bases map to TRBD1. Trimming cost V 5 bases and J 0 bases; bases outside gene matches: 3. Looked up from germline, CDR1 is SEHNR and CDR2 is FQNEAQ (reference sequence). The length of the CDR3 is 15 residues. The CDR3, as DNA: TGTGCCAGCAGCACGGACAGGGTCTCTGGAAACACCATATATTTT. This sequence encodes CASSTDRVSGNTIYF.

This clone was seen repeatedly, ten times or more. This chain links TRBV7-3 with TRBJ1-6, with unresolved D. V gave up 5 bases and J gave up 3 bases, with 17 bases separating them. The CDR3 spans 17 residues. Germline values: CDR1 SGHTA, CDR2 FQGTGA. This CDR3 reads CASSPPGRTYYNSPLHF. DNA of the CDR3: TGTGCCAGCAGCCCCCCTGGGAGGACCTACTATAATTCACCCCTCCACTTT.

This clone showed up many times. V and J are TRBV19 and TRBJ1-5; D gene uncertain. Looked up from germline, CDR1 is LNHDA and CDR2 is SQIVND (reference sequence). The V end lost 1 base, the J end lost 3 bases, and 10 bases lay between the germline ends. The CDR3 covers 15 residues. For the CDR3, the DNA is TGTGCCAGTAGTATAGGAGGGAATTCCAATCAGCCCCAGCATTTT. Its translation is CASSIGGNSNQPQHF.

In this sample, this clone turned up many times. The CDR3 DNA follows: TGTGCCAGCAGTGAAGAGTACTACATTCAGTACTTC. Translation gives CASSEEYYIQYF. This chain connects TRBV2 to TRBJ2-4; D not certain. The CDR3 is made up of 12 amino acids. Germline V CDR1 and CDR2: SNHLY, FYNNEI. The V end was cut by 1 base, the J end by 8 bases, with 6 bases between. The entire variable domain, with the rest obtained from reference TRBV2 and TRBJ2-4, is as follows: EPEVTQTPSHQVTQMGQEVILRCVPISNHLYFYWYRQILGQKVEFLVSFYNNEISEKSEIFDDQFSVERPDGSNFTLKIRSTKLEDSAMYFCASSEEYYIQYFGAGTRLSVL.

Many counts were recorded for this clone. This specimen includes other DNA sequences encoding the same CDR3. CDR3 sequence: CASSLGRSVTDTQYF. The CDR3 DNA follows: TGTGCCAGCAGCTTGGGACGATCTGTTACAGATACGCAGTATTTT. This sequence joins TRBV13 and TRBJ2-3; D tentatively reads TRBD1 or TRBD2 (5 bases each). V lost 3 bases to trimming and J lost 3 bases, with 13 bases between them. This CDR3 is built from 15 residues. The germline CDR1 and CDR2 sequences are PRHDT and FYEKMQ (reference sequence).

This clone was seen repeatedly, ten times or more. The CDR3: CASSTGQGTDTQYF. The CDR3 region has the DNA TGTGCCAGTAGTACAGGACAGGGTACAGATACGCAGTATTTT. The chain is built from TRBV19 and TRBJ2-3, with 8 bases that match TRBD1. Germline CDR1 LNHDA, CDR2 SQIVND (reference sequence). Trimming took 4 bases from V and 3 from J; bases not matched to a gene: 3. This CDR3 is 14 amino acids long.

This clone was detected ten times or more. This chain links TRBV30 with TRBJ1-5; D is ambiguous. The CDR3 contains 12 residues. In germline, CDR1 is GTSNPN, CDR2 SVGIG (reference sequence). CDR3: CASDNSNQPQHF. Here the CDR3 DNA reads TGTGCTTCCGATAATAGCAATCAGCCCCAGCATTTT.

This clone has ten or more counts. The V gene is TRBV19, the J gene TRBJ2-3; D remains unclear. Germline CDR1 is LNHDA and CDR2 is SQIVND (reference sequence). This CDR3 is 13 amino acids long. Trimming pared 4 bases from V and 3 bases from J, leaving 8 bases between. The CDR3 DNA sequence: TGTGCCAGTAGTAGGACCCGAACAGATACGCAGTATTTT. Its translation is CASSRTRTDTQYF.

This clone was recorded at least ten times. The chain recombines TRBV12-3 or TRBV12-4 with TRBJ2-6, with D unclear. Trimming left V 5 bases short and J 3 bases short, with 8 bases between. CDR3 length: 14 amino acids. The CDR3 sequence: CASSGDHGANVLTF. The CDR3 coding sequence is TGTGCCAGCAGTGGGGATCATGGGGCCAACGTCCTGACTTTC.

This clone has ten or more counts. J is TRBJ2-1 and V is TRBV7-3; weak D call: TRBD2 (6 bases). The V gene's germline CDR1 is SGHTA and CDR2 FQGTGA. The CDR3 length is 18 residues. With 1 base removed from V and 0 bases from J, the gap between germline ends came to 16 bases. For the CDR3, the DNA is TGTGCCAGCAGCTTAATGGGCGGGATCGTAAGCTCCTACAATGAGCAGTTCTTC. Translating gives CASSLMGGIVSSYNEQFF.

This chain connects TRBV27 to TRBJ2-7, with D perhaps assigned TRBD1 or TRBD2 (5 bases each). Germline V lookup: CDR1 MNHEY, CDR2 SMNVEV (reference sequence). The CDR3 has 12 residues. The V end was cut by 6 bases, the J end by 6 bases, with 12 bases between. Here the CDR3 reads CASSLGGGEQYF. CDR3 DNA sequence: TGTGCCAGCAGCTTAGGTGGGGGCGAGCAGTACTTC.

In this sample, this clone turned up many times. The chain employs TRBV13 and TRBJ1-1; D is ambiguous. Germline-derived CDR1 and CDR2 are PRHDT and FYEKMQ (reference sequence). The CDR3 runs 13 residues. The germline V and J ends were trimmed by 0 bases and 2 bases, with 4 bases remaining between them. CDR3 residues: CASSLGVNTEAFF. As DNA, the CDR3 is TGTGCCAGCAGCTTAGGAGTTAACACTGAAGCTTTCTTT. Filled out from reference TRBV13 and TRBJ1-1, the complete variable domain reads AAGVIQSPRHLIKEKRETATLKCYPIPRHDTVYWYQQGPGQDPQFLISFYEKMQSDKGSIPDRFSAQQFSDYHSELNMSSLELGDSALYFCASSLGVNTEAFFGQGTRLTVV.

This clone occurred many times. V usage is TRBV18 and J usage is TRBJ2-7, with D uncertain. CDR1 KGHSH and CDR2 LQKENI come from the germline V gene. The CDR3 has 14 amino acids. V gave up 2 bases and J gave up 7 bases, with 15 bases separating them. Here the CDR3 DNA reads TGTGCCAGCTCACCAGGAACAGCTCCCTTGGAGCAGTACTTC. Translated, it gives CASSPGTAPLEQYF.

This clone is labeled as medium-sized. The chain links TRBV11-2 to TRBJ2-7; D is perhaps TRBD2 (5 bases). CDR1 and CDR2 (germline): SGHAT, FQNNGV. CDR3 length equals 14 residues. Trimming removed 5 bases from V and 2 bases from J, with 13 bases in between. The CDR3 sequence is CASSPGVVPYEQYF. The CDR3 nucleotides read TGTGCCAGCAGCCCCGGGGTAGTCCCCTACGAGCAGTACTTC.

This clone was found many times. The chain links TRBV6-1 to TRBJ2-5; 9 bases are a match to TRBD1. The CDR3 extends over 14 amino acids. The V gene end was trimmed by 7 bases and the J gene end by 5 bases; junction bases not matched to a gene: 8. In germline, CDR1 is MNHNS, CDR2 SASEGT. In nucleotides, the CDR3 is TGTGCCAGCAAACCGGGACAGGGTGTCGAGACCCAGTACTTC. Translated, it gives CASKPGQGVETQYF.

The table lists this clone with many counts. V gene TRBV6-4 combines with J gene TRBJ2-3; 9 nucleotides align to TRBD2. V lost 3 bases, J lost 2 bases, and 3 bases stayed unmatched. Germline V gene lookup returns CDR1 MRHNA and CDR2 SNTAGT. CDR3 length: 15 amino acids. The CDR3 DNA reads as TGTGCCAGCAGTGAGGGACTAGCTTCCACAGATACGCAGTATTTT. Protein product: CASSEGLASTDTQYF.